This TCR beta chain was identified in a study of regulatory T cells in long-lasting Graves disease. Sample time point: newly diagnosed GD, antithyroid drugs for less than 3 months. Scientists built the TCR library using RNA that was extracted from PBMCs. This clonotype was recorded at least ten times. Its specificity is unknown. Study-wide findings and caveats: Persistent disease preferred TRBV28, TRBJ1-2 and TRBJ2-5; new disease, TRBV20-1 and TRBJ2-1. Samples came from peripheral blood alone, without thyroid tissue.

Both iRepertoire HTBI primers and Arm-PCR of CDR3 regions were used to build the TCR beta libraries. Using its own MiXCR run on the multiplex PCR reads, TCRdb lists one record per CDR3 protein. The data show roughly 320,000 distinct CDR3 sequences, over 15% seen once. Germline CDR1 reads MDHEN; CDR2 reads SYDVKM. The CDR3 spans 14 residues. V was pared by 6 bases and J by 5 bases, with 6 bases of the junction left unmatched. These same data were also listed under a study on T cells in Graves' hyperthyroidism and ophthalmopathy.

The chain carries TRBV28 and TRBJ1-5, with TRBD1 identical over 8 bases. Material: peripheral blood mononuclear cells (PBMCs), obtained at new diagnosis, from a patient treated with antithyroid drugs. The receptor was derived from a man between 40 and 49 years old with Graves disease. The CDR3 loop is CASRWTGRDQPQHF. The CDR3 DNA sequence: TGTGCCAGCAGGTGGACAGGGCGGGATCAGCCCCAGCATTTT.